This T cell receptor beta chain was profiled in a study of T cell clonotyping in hematopoietic cell transplantation. Whole-study findings and limits: Recipient TCR diversity dropped after transplant; expanded clonotypes rose from day 30 to 180. At the given depth, recipient repertoires were over 97% de novo clonotypes. Graft donor and pretransplant recipient Inverse Simpson Index values predicted broader posttransplant TCR diversity.

Sequencing used immunoSEQ multiplex PCR; TCRdb keeps in-frame clones, though not all of them. The sample has about 1,900 clones; 79% are singletons. Samples: about 28 days before transplant, then days 30, 100 and 180 after. As to this clone: Its target is unknown.

Sample: peripheral blood mononuclear cells, taken 30 days after allogeneic stem cell transplant. This TCR was recovered from a male patient aged 50 to 59 who had an allogeneic stem cell transplant from an unrelated donor, so the T cells may come from the graft donor. Some clones in this sample may be carry-over from other donors' samples.

CDR3 bases: TGTGCCAGCAGCTCGACCGGTGGAACCCAGTACTTC. This codes for CASSSTGGTQYF. This sequence joins TRBV7-3 and TRBJ2-5, with D uncertain. The germline gives CDR1 SGHTA, CDR2 FQGTGA. The CDR3 consists of 12 residues. V lost 4 bases, J lost 8 bases, and 11 bases lay in between.